This TCR beta chain emerged from a study of early T cells in non-severe SARS-CoV-2 infection. Unique molecular identifier tags were affixed to discrete cDNA molecules. In TCRdb, the 5' RACE reads were re-called with MiXCR into one record per CDR3 protein. The sample has 25,000 to 30,000 distinct CDR3 sequences; about 10% are singletons. This clonotype has at least ten counts. The CDR3 totals 16 residues. From germline, CDR1 is MNHEY and CDR2 SVGEGT. V lost 2 bases and J lost 5, with 16 bases in between. Specimen: whole blood. The TCR sequence derives from an adult who was a healthcare worker with PCR-confirmed SARS-CoV-2 infection or an uninfected control (not recorded which). This sequence joins TRBV6-2 or TRBV6-3 and TRBJ2-4; a possible D gene is TRBD1 (5 bases). The CDR3 DNA reads as TGTGCCAGCAGTTACGGTGACAGCCCTTCCCAAAACATTCAGTACTTC. This codes for CASSYGDSPSQNIQYF.